Shown below are 23 T cell receptor beta chains from a single sample sequenced in a study of T cell responses to AZD1222 COVID-19 vaccine. The protocol was immunoSEQ multiplex PCR, while the TCRdb copy is restricted to in-frame clones and leaves out a portion. Among 110,000 or so clones listed, about 89% were seen once. This specimen consisted of peripheral blood, obtained 28 days after the second AZD1222 dose. The receptors originated from an adult who received the AZD1222 COVID-19 vaccine.

The rearrangement links TRBV5-4 to TRBJ1-2, with D perhaps matching TRBD1 (5 bases). The V gene lost 6 bases and the J gene lost 3 bases, with 18 bases spanning the gap. The CDR3 has 15 residues. Germline loops: CDR1 SGHNT, CDR2 YYREEE (reference sequence). CDR3 loop: CASTSHPGSYYGYTF. As DNA, the CDR3 is TGTGCCAGCACCTCTCATCCAGGGAGCTACTATGGCTACACCTTC. The full variable domain, in which reference TRBV5-4 and TRBJ1-2 provide the parts outside the CDR3, is ETGVTQSPTHLIKTRGQQVTLRCSSQSGHNTVSWYQQALGQGPQFIFQYYREEENGRGNFPPRFSGLQFPNYSSELNVNALELDDSALYLCASTSHPGSYYGYTFGSGTRLTVV.

The chain joins TRBV9 to TRBJ2-7; no reliable D call. Germline values: CDR1 SGDLS, CDR2 YYNGEE. This CDR3 spans 13 amino acids. V lost 0 bases to trimming and J lost 2 bases, with 6 bases between them. The DNA of the CDR3 is TGTGCCAGCAGCGTAGGGGATACCTACGAGCAGTACTTC. It translates to CASSVGDTYEQYF.

This chain links TRBV5-1 with TRBJ2-7; perhaps D is TRBD1 or TRBD2 (5 bases each). The V gene lost 4 bases and the J gene lost 12 bases, with 20 bases spanning the gap. The CDR3 has 13 amino acids. Germline V gives CDR1 SGHRS, CDR2 YFSETQ. CDR3 region: CASSLGQGDRLYF. In DNA form, the CDR3 reads TGCGCCAGCAGCCTTGGGCAGGGAGATAGATTGTACTTC.

Notes on this clone: Mismatch with germline at one junction end may stem from a read error. The chain carries TRBV6-2 or TRBV6-3 and TRBJ2-7; D ambiguous. CDR3 size: 16 residues. CDR1 is MNHEY, CDR2 SVGEGT, per germline. The CDR3 reads CASSYSQVPGSGEEYF. Here the CDR3 DNA reads TGTGCCAGCAGTTACTCCCAGGTCCCAGGATCCGGCGAGGAGTACTTC.

The V and J genes are TRBV7-2 and TRBJ2-4; possible D gene TRBD2, 7 bases. V dropped 4 bases and J dropped 0 bases, with 13 bases sitting between them. Germline V gene sequence: CDR1 SGHTA, CDR2 FQGNSA. This CDR3 has 16 residues. CDR3 in amino acids: CASSSLGGAAKNIQYF. The CDR3 coding sequence is TGTGCCAGCAGCTCGCTGGGGGGGGCAGCCAAAAACATTCAGTACTTC.

This clone has just a few counts. The V and J genes are TRBV5-6 and TRBJ2-6; D remains unclear. The germline V gene has CDR1 SGHDT and CDR2 YYEEEE. The CDR3 consists of 15 residues. V gave up 0 bases and J gave up 0 bases, with 4 bases separating them. The CDR3 coding sequence is TGTGCCAGCAGCTTGGGGGTCTCTGGGGCCAACGTCCTGACTTTC. Its protein product is CASSLGVSGANVLTF.

The chain combines TRBV6-6 with TRBJ2-7; D is unclear. Trimming shortened V by 6 bases and J by 4 bases, and 10 bases separated the two germline ends. Germline CDR1 reads MNHNY; CDR2 reads SVGAGI (reference sequence). The CDR3 is 12 amino acids. The CDR3 region is CASSHDSYEQYF. CDR3 nucleotide sequence: TGTGCCAGCAGCCACGACTCGTACGAGCAGTACTTC.

The rearrangement uses TRBV6-5 and TRBJ2-4; a possible D gene is TRBD1 (6 bases). CDR1 is MNHEY, CDR2 SVGAGI, per germline. The V end lost 6 bases, the J end lost 9 bases, and 21 bases lay between the germline ends. The CDR3 consists of 15 residues. The CDR3 spells CASREESGPTGIQYF. Here the CDR3 DNA reads TGTGCCAGCAGGGAGGAGTCGGGCCCGACAGGCATTCAGTACTTC.

This rearrangement joins TRBV20-1 to TRBJ1-6, with TRBD1 matching over 7 bases. The length of the CDR3 is 15 residues. The germline V gene has CDR1 DFQATT and CDR2 SNEGSKA (reference sequence). The ends lost 3 bases at V and 4 bases at J; junction bases unmatched: 6. The CDR3 reads CSASRAGGYNSPLHF. The CDR3 DNA reads as TGCAGTGCTAGTCGGGCAGGGGGGTATAATTCACCCCTCCACTTT.

This chain connects TRBV11-3 to TRBJ2-2; possible D gene TRBD1, 5 bases. Germline V gene lookup returns CDR1 SGHNT and CDR2 YENEEA. V lost 6 bases and J 0 bases, leaving 11 bases between the germline ends. This CDR3 is built from 15 residues. Written as DNA, the CDR3 is TGTGCCAGCAGGCACAGGTTCGCGAACACCGGGGAGCTGTTTTTT. Translated: CASRHRFANTGELFF. The full variable domain, rest sourced from reference TRBV11-3 and TRBJ2-2, is EAGVVQSPRYKIIEKKQPVAFWCNPISGHNTLYWYLQNLGQGPELLIRYENEEAVDDSQLPKDRFSAERLKGVDSTLKIQPAELGDSAVYLCASRHRFANTGELFFGEGSRLTVL.

In its sample, this clone was seen once. V and J are TRBV7-2 and TRBJ2-3, with TRBD2 matching over 13 bases. The CDR3 totals 16 residues. Germline loops: CDR1 SGHTA, CDR2 FQGNSA. After removal of 5 bases from V and 5 bases from J, the junction contained 7 bases not matched to a gene. For the CDR3, the DNA is TGTGCCAGCAGCCCCCGACTAGCGGGGGGTTTAGATACGCAGTATTTT. It translates to CASSPRLAGGLDTQYF.

This CDR3 reads CASSLIGSGSYEQYF. The DNA for the CDR3 is TGTGCCAGCAGTTTAATTGGGAGTGGCTCCTACGAGCAGTACTTC. The V and J genes are TRBV28 and TRBJ2-7, with D perhaps TRBD2 (5 bases). Trimming stripped 2 bases from V and 0 bases from J, with 11 bases between. This CDR3 has 15 amino acids. Germline assignment: CDR1 MDHEN and CDR2 SYDVKM.

The rearrangement links TRBV2 to TRBJ1-4; D might be TRBD1 (5 bases). V shed 4 bases and J shed 5 bases, with 11 bases lying between them. The CDR3 length is 14 residues. Germline V gene sequence: CDR1 SNHLY, CDR2 FYNNEI. Here the CDR3 DNA reads TGTGCCAGCAGTGGGCAGGGTAGGAATGAAAAACTGTTTTTT. Translated, it gives CASSGQGRNEKLFF.

In its sample, this clone was seen once. The chain joins TRBV5-4 to TRBJ2-2; TRBD2 is a possible D gene (5 bases). The germline gives CDR1 SGHNT, CDR2 YYREEE (reference sequence). The CDR3 totals 17 residues. Trimming removed 3 bases from V and 1 base from J, with 16 bases in between. For the CDR3, the DNA is TGTGCCAGCAGCTCGTCCCCCCGCGGGCGGAACACCGGGGAGCTGTTTTTT. Protein: CASSSSPRGRNTGELFF.

This rearrangement joins TRBV5-4 to TRBJ2-1; TRBD1 or TRBD2 may be the D gene (5 bases each). The germline CDR1 and CDR2 sequences are SGHNT and YYREEE (reference sequence). There are 15 residues in the CDR3. With 0 bases removed from V and 3 bases from J, the gap between germline ends came to 10 bases. The CDR3: CASSLGRGVYNEQFF. The CDR3 region has the DNA TGTGCCAGCAGCTTGGGTCGGGGCGTCTACAATGAGCAGTTCTTC.

The rearrangement links TRBV12-3 or TRBV12-4 to TRBJ2-3; possible D gene TRBD1, 5 bases. The CDR3 runs 12 residues. Trimming removed 5 bases from V and 8 bases from J, with 11 bases in between. CDR3 region: CASSPRVGTQYF. For the CDR3, the DNA is TGTGCCAGCAGTCCCAGGGTCGGTACGCAGTATTTT.

This clone was found a few times. The V call is TRBV4-3, the J call TRBJ2-3, with D maybe TRBD2 (6 bases). V dropped 1 base and J dropped 1 base, with 12 bases sitting between them. Germline-derived CDR1 and CDR2 are LGHNA and YSLEER. This CDR3 spans 16 amino acids. The CDR3 bases are TGCGCCAGCAGCCAAGTGTGGGGACTGGGCACAGATACGCAGTATTTT. Translated, it gives CASSQVWGLGTDTQYF.

The chain recombines TRBV10-1 with TRBJ1-2, with D perhaps matching TRBD1 (6 bases). The CDR3 totals 13 residues. V was clipped by 10 bases and J by 8 bases, with 20 bases between them. Germline CDR1 WNHNN, CDR2 SYGVQD (reference sequence). The CDR3 here is CANHEGYRVGYTF. The CDR3 nucleotides read TGCGCCAACCATGAGGGGTACAGGGTCGGCTACACCTTC.

The V and J genes are TRBV7-9 and TRBJ2-3; no reliable D call. This CDR3 has 14 residues. Germline V gene sequence: CDR1 SEHNR, CDR2 FQNEAQ (reference sequence). V lost 5 bases, J lost 2 bases, and 11 bases lay in between. The CDR3 sequence is CASSPLGHTDTQYF. In DNA form, the CDR3 reads TGTGCCAGCAGCCCCCTCGGTCACACAGATACGCAGTATTTT.

This clone was counted only a few times. V and J are TRBV9 and TRBJ2-7; D unclear. The CDR3 has 13 residues. Trimming stripped 4 bases from V and 3 bases from J, with 11 bases between. CDR1 and CDR2 from the germline V gene are SGDLS and YYNGEE. The chain's CDR3 is CASSPDGYYEQYF. CDR3 nucleotide sequence: TGTGCCAGCAGCCCGGACGGATACTACGAGCAGTACTTC.

The CDR3 region has the DNA TGTGCCAGCAGTTACTCTCGGCAACCGGAGGGCTACACCTTC. This translates into CASSYSRQPEGYTF. This sequence joins TRBV6-5 and TRBJ1-2; no definite D call. Germline-derived CDR1 and CDR2 are MNHEY and SVGAGI. V shed 0 bases and J shed 8 bases, with 13 bases lying between them. The CDR3 totals 14 residues.

The chain has TRBV10-3 and TRBJ2-5; unclear D gene. The CDR3 has 13 amino acids. Germline assignment: CDR1 ENHRY and CDR2 SYGVKD. V lost 4 bases to trimming and J lost 5 bases, with 11 bases between them. The chain's CDR3 is CAISGQAGETQYF. Here the CDR3 DNA reads TGTGCCATCAGTGGGCAAGCCGGCGAGACCCAGTACTTC.

The CDR3 sequence: CASSLGPPTGSSGANVLTF. CDR3 DNA: TGTGCCAGCAGCTTAGGTCCCCCGACAGGGAGCTCTGGGGCCAACGTCCTGACTTTC. The V call is TRBV7-6, the J call TRBJ2-6, with 7 bases aligning to TRBD1. The CDR3 extends over 19 amino acids. Trimming at V came to 1 base and at J to 0 bases, leaving 9 bases not matched to a gene. Germline-derived CDR1 and CDR2 are SGHVS and FNYEAQ.